This T cell receptor beta chain originates from a study of T cells in Graves' hyperthyroidism and ophthalmopathy. Overall study results and limits: Expanded thyroid clonotypes (above 0.001) were mostly also found in blood. A median about 7 months before onset, the model predicted ophthalmopathy.

Researchers took RNA transcripts and amplified the TCR beta CDR3 regions from them. In the first-round RT-PCR of the TCR CDR3, the HTBI primer set was used. TCRdb reprocessed the multiplex PCR reads via MiXCR and lists one record per CDR3 protein. The table lists around 55,000 distinct CDR3 sequences, less than 60% of them singletons. This clonotype has a count of ten or more. Its specificity is not known. Germline CDR1 is LNHDA and CDR2 is SQIVND (reference sequence). CDR3 length: 13 amino acids. With 5 bases clipped from V and 13 bases from J, the junction kept 10 bases outside the gene matches. The sequence came from a woman in her forties or fifties with Graves' ophthalmopathy. The sequenced material came from blood. The chain carries TRBV19 and TRBJ1-4; 7 bases match TRBD1. The CDR3 nucleotides are TGTGCCAGTAGTCCAACAGGGGCTTGGGGACTGTTTTTT. Amino acids: CASSPTGAWGLFF.